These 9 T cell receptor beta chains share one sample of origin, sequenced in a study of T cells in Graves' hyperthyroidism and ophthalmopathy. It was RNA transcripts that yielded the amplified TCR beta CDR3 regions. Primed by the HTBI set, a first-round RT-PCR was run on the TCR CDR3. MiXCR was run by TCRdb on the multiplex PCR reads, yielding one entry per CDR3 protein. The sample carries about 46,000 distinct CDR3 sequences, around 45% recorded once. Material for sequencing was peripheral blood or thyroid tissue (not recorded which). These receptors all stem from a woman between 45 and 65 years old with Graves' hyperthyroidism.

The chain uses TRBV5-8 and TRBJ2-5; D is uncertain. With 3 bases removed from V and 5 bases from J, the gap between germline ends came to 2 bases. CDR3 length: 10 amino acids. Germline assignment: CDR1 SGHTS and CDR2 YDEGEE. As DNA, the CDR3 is TGTGCCAGCAGCTGGGAGACCCAGTACTTC. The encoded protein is CASSWETQYF.

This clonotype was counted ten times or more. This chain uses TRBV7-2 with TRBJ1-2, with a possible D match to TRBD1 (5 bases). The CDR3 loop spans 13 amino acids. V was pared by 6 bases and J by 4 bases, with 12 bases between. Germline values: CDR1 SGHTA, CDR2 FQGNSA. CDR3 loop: CASSLRQFYGYTF. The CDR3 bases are TGTGCCAGCAGTCTACGACAGTTCTATGGCTACACCTTC. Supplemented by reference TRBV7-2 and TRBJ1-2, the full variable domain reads GAGVSQSPSNKVTEKGKDVELRCDPISGHTALYWYRQSLGQGLEFLIYFQGNSAPDKSGLPSDRFSAERTGGSVSTLTIQRTQQEDSAVYLCASSLRQFYGYTFGSGTRLTVV.

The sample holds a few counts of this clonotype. CDR3 in amino acids: CASSDTQGNQPQHF. Written as DNA, the CDR3 is TGTGCCAGCTCAGACACTCAGGGCAATCAGCCCCAGCATTTT. The J gene is TRBJ1-5, the V gene TRBV18; D remains ambiguous. V lost 5 bases and J lost 2, with 10 bases in between. There are 14 residues in the CDR3. The germline CDR1 and CDR2 sequences are KGHSH and LQKENI. The complete variable domain, with remaining parts taken from reference TRBV18 and TRBJ1-5, reads NAGVMQNPRHLVRRRGQEARLRCSPMKGHSHVYWYRQLPEEGLKFMVYLQKENIIDESGMPKERFSAEFPKEGPSILRIQQVVRGDSAAYFCASSDTQGNQPQHFGDGTRLSIL.

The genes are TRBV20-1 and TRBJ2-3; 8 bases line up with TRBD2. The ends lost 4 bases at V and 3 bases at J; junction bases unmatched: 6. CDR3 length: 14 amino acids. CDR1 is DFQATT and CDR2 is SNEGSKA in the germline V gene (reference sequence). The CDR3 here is CSATPGLETDTQYF. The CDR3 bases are TGCAGTGCTACACCGGGACTAGAGACAGATACGCAGTATTTT.

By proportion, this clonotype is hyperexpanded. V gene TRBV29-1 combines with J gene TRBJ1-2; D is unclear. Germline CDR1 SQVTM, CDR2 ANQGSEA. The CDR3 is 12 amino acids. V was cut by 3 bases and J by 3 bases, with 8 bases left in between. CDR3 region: CSVEGRDYGYTF. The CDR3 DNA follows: TGCAGCGTTGAGGGGAGGGACTATGGCTACACCTTC. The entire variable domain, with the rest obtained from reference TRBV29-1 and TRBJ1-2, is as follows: SAVISQKPSRDICQRGTSLTIQCQVDSQVTMMFWYRQQPGQSLTLIATANQGSEATYESGFVIDKFPISRPNLTFSTLTVSNMSPEDSSIYLCSVEGRDYGYTFGSGTRLTVV.

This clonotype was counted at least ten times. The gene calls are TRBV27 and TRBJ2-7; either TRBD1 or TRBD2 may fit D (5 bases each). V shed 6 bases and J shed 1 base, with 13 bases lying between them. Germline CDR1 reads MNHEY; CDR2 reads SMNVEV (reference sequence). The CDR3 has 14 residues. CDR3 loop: CASSRIRESYEQYF. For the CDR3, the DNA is TGTGCCAGCAGCCGCATCAGGGAGTCCTACGAGCAGTACTTC.

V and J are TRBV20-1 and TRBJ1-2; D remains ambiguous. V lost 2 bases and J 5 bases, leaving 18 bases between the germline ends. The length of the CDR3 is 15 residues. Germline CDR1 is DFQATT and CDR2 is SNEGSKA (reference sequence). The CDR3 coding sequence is TGCAGTGCTAGAAGGCCCGATTCTGGAGAATATGGCTACACCTTC. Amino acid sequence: CSARRPDSGEYGYTF.

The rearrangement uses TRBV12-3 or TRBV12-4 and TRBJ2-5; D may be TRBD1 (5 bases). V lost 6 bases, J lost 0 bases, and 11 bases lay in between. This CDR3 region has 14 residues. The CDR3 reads CASRLTGYQETQYF. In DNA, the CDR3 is TGTGCCAGCAGACTCACAGGATACCAAGAGACCCAGTACTTC.

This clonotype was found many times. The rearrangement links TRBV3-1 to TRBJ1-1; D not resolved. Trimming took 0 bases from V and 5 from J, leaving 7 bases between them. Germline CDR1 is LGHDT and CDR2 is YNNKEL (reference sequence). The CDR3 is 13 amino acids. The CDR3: CASSQERVTEAFF. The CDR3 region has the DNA TGTGCCAGCAGCCAAGAGAGGGTTACTGAAGCTTTCTTT.